The 17 T cell receptor beta chains below were found in one sample sequenced in a study of blood T cell repertoires in COVID-19. Clones were sequenced by immunoSEQ multiplex PCR, and TCRdb holds only the in-frame ones, with some missing. The sample contains approximately 210,000 clones, 87% of which appear only once. Material for sequencing was PBMCs or T cells enriched from blood (not recorded which). These receptors were taken from a woman younger than 45 who had recovered from COVID-19.

The CDR3 nucleotides read TGTGCCACCAGTGATTCGAACACTCACAGGGGGCGAAGGGAAGCTTTCTTT. Protein product: CATSDSNTHRGRREAFF. V gene TRBV24-1 combines with J gene TRBJ1-1; 9 bases map to TRBD1. The CDR3 runs to 17 residues. Trimming at V came to 2 bases and at J to 8 bases, leaving 14 bases not matched to a gene. In germline, CDR1 is KGHDR, CDR2 SFDVKD.

In this sample, this clone turned up once. The gene calls are TRBV4-2 and TRBJ1-4; a weak D match, TRBD1 (6 bases). The CDR3 is 14 residues long. Trimming pared 0 bases from V and 4 bases from J, leaving 6 bases between. Germline assignment: CDR1 LGHNA and CDR2 YNFKEQ. This CDR3 reads CASSQEDSNEKLFF. The CDR3 bases are TGTGCCAGCAGCCAAGAGGACAGTAATGAAAAACTGTTTTTT.

The chain recombines TRBV19 with TRBJ2-7; 11 bases are a match to TRBD1. Germline V gene data show CDR1 as LNHDA and CDR2 as SQIVND (reference sequence). J lost 6 bases, V lost 5 bases, and 6 bases had no gene match. The CDR3 length is 14 residues. Here the CDR3 reads CASSVRDRGAEQYF. The CDR3 nucleotides read TGTGCCAGTAGTGTCCGGGACAGGGGGGCCGAGCAGTACTTC.

The rearrangement uses TRBV7-2 and TRBJ2-6, with TRBD2 as a possible D gene (5 bases). The CDR3 has 17 amino acids. The V end was cut by 5 bases, the J end by 4 bases, with 18 bases between. In germline, CDR1 is SGHTA, CDR2 FQGNSA. The CDR3 DNA reads as TGTGCCAGCAGCCCCCTAAGTTTGGGGAGCGGGGCCAACGTCCTGACTTTC. As protein: CASSPLSLGSGANVLTF. Looking up the rest from reference TRBV7-2 and TRBJ2-6 gives the full variable domain: GAGVSQSPSNKVTEKGKDVELRCDPISGHTALYWYRQSLGQGLEFLIYFQGNSAPDKSGLPSDRFSAERTGGSVSTLTIQRTQQEDSAVYLCASSPLSLGSGANVLTFGAGSRLTVL.

The rearrangement joins TRBV19 to TRBJ1-6; 9 bases are a match to TRBD1. Germline V gene sequence: CDR1 LNHDA, CDR2 SQIVND (reference sequence). The CDR3 consists of 15 residues. V gave up 6 bases and J gave up 10 bases; unmatched junction bases: 10. The CDR3 loop is CASSLGQGLGSPLHF. CDR3 nucleotide sequence: TGTGCCAGTAGCCTGGGACAGGGCCTAGGGTCACCCCTCCACTTT.

The rearrangement joins TRBV29-1 to TRBJ1-5, with 9 bases that match TRBD1. The germline CDR1 and CDR2 sequences are SQVTM and ANQGSEA. V dropped 6 bases and J dropped 0; count of bases not matched to a gene: 6. The CDR3 covers 15 residues. As DNA, the CDR3 is TGCAGCGTCCGCCGGACAGGGGATAGCAATCAGCCCCAGCATTTT. The encoded protein is CSVRRTGDSNQPQHF.

This chain links TRBV19 with TRBJ2-5; perhaps TRBD2 as D (6 bases). The CDR3 extends over 17 amino acids. The germline V gene has CDR1 LNHDA and CDR2 SQIVND (reference sequence). V lost 3 bases to trimming and J lost 5 bases, with 22 bases between them. CDR3 in DNA: TGTGCCAGTAGTATTCGCGCGGGACGACTAATTCGGGAGACCCAGTACTTC. Encoded protein: CASSIRAGRLIRETQYF.

This chain joins TRBV2 and TRBJ1-3; possible D gene TRBD1, 5 bases. V shed 5 bases and J shed 8 bases, with 13 bases lying between them. This CDR3 contains 13 residues. Germline V lookup: CDR1 SNHLY, CDR2 FYNNEI. CDR3 nucleotides: TGTGCCAGCAGTCCGGGAACGGGGGACACCATATATTTT. It encodes CASSPGTGDTIYF.

The gene calls are TRBV11-3 and TRBJ2-2; D remains ambiguous. This CDR3 region has 15 residues. Germline CDR1 is SGHNT and CDR2 is YENEEA. The V gene lost 1 base and the J gene lost 1 base, with 7 bases spanning the gap. The CDR3 loop is CASSLVILNTGELFF. The CDR3 nucleotides read TGTGCCAGCAGCTTAGTCATTTTGAACACCGGGGAGCTGTTTTTT.

The V and J genes are TRBV7-2 and TRBJ2-7; 7 bases line up with TRBD1. CDR1 is SGHTA and CDR2 is FQGNSA in the germline V gene. V was clipped by 0 bases and J by 1 base; unmatched bases: 0. The CDR3 length is 14 residues. CDR3 loop: CASSLAGQSYEQYF. DNA of the CDR3: TGTGCCAGCAGCTTAGCGGGACAGTCCTACGAGCAGTACTTC.

The chain is built from TRBV30 and TRBJ1-5; 12 bases match TRBD1. This CDR3 comprises 15 residues. Germline CDR1 GTSNPN, CDR2 SVGIG (reference sequence). The V gene end was trimmed by 0 bases and the J gene end by 6 bases; junction bases not matched to a gene: 3. DNA of the CDR3: TGTGCCTGGAGTGTAGGGACAGGGGGCACTCAGCCCCAGCATTTT. Translation gives CAWSVGTGGTQPQHF.

The chain is built from TRBV15 and TRBJ2-7; 7 bases are shared with TRBD2. CDR1 LNHNV and CDR2 YYDKDF come from the germline V gene (reference sequence). Unmatched junction bases numbered 4, after V lost 0 bases and J lost 5 bases. The CDR3 covers 14 residues. CDR3 protein: CATSRESGDHEQYF. The CDR3 DNA follows: TGTGCCACCAGCAGAGAAAGCGGGGATCACGAGCAGTACTTC.

This clone appeared once. The chain is built from TRBV11-3 and TRBJ2-1; the match to TRBD1 covers 8 bases. CDR1 SGHNT and CDR2 YENEEA come from the germline V gene. This CDR3 is built from 13 residues. The J segment lost 15 bases and the V segment lost 1 base, leaving 8 bases of the junction unmatched. CDR3 bases: TGTGCCAGCAGCTTAGCGGTGGACAGGGAAGCGTTCTTC. Translating gives CASSLAVDREAFF.

The chain links TRBV18 to TRBJ1-3, with 8 bases identical to TRBD1. J was trimmed by 0 bases and V by 3 bases; bases with no gene match: 4. Germline CDR1 is KGHSH and CDR2 is LQKENI. The CDR3 has 16 residues. The CDR3 reads CASSPDRAHSGNTIYF. DNA of the CDR3: TGTGCCAGCTCACCGGACAGGGCGCACTCTGGAAACACCATATATTTT. Complete variable domain (other parts from reference TRBV18 and TRBJ1-3): NAGVMQNPRHLVRRRGQEARLRCSPMKGHSHVYWYRQLPEEGLKFMVYLQKENIIDESGMPKERFSAEFPKEGPSILRIQQVVRGDSAAYFCASSPDRAHSGNTIYFGEGSWLTVV.

This rearrangement joins TRBV7-9 to TRBJ2-2; the D is unclear. The V end was cut by 3 bases, the J end by 3 bases, with 2 bases between. Per the germline V gene, CDR1 is SEHNR and CDR2 is FQNEAQ (reference sequence). CDR3 length: 12 residues. The CDR3 protein is CASSFYTGELFF. The CDR3 nucleotides are TGTGCCAGCAGCTTCTACACCGGGGAGCTGTTTTTT.

This chain uses TRBV4-3 with TRBJ2-2, with 8 bases aligning to TRBD1. The germline V gene encodes CDR1 LGHNA and CDR2 YSLEER. The V and J ends lost 4 bases and 2 bases, in that order; junction bases with no gene match: 18. CDR3 size: 20 residues. The CDR3 is CASSLSFPPPTGENTGELFF. The CDR3 bases are TGCGCCAGCAGCCTTAGTTTTCCCCCCCCGACAGGGGAAAACACCGGGGAGCTGTTTTTT.

This sequence joins TRBV19 and TRBJ1-1, with D tentatively TRBD1 (6 bases). Trimming left V 7 bases short and J 2 bases short, with 17 bases between. Germline V lookup: CDR1 LNHDA, CDR2 SQIVND (reference sequence). The CDR3 has 15 amino acids. The CDR3 spells CASKPGTPPNTEAFF. In DNA, the CDR3 is TGTGCCAGTAAGCCCGGGACACCACCAAACACTGAAGCTTTCTTT.